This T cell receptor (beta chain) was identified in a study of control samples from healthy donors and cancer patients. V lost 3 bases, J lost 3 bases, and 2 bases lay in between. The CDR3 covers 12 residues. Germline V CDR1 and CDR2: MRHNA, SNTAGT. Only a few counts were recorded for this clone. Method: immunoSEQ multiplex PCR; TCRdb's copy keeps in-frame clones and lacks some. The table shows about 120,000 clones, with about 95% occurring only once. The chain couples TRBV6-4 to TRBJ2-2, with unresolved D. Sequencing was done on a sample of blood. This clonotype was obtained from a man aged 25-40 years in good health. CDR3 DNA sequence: TGTGCCAGCAGTGAGGACACCGGGGAGCTGTTTTTT. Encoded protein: CASSEDTGELFF.